This T cell receptor (beta chain) comes out of a study of monozygotic twins with inflammatory bowel disease. Reanalyzing the 5' RACE reads, TCRdb keeps one entry per CDR3 protein, without DNA. This listing includes fewer than 200,000 distinct CDR3 sequences. Germline CDR1 SGHRS, CDR2 YFSETQ. The CDR3 spans 16 residues. The sample comprised blood. This TCR derives from a human donor with ulcerative colitis or Crohn's disease, or a healthy co-twin of an affected twin (not recorded which). The chain recombines TRBV5-1 with TRBJ2-2. CDR3 amino acids: CASSSPVRANTGELFF.